This T cell receptor (beta chain) is from a study of cytomegalovirus exposure and HLA in healthy donors. All donors participated as healthy donors of bone marrow. This CDR3 has 15 amino acids. The V end was cut by 0 bases, the J end by 3 bases, with 11 bases between. The germline V gene encodes CDR1 KGHSH and CDR2 LQKENI. The study ran its PCR with 60 Vbeta and 13 Jbeta primers. Sequencing used immunoSEQ multiplex PCR; TCRdb keeps in-frame clones, though not all of them. The sample holds about 160,000 clones. The specimen was PBMCs. This chain uses TRBV18 with TRBJ2-5; the D is unclear. The sequence was collected from a woman aged 60 to 75 in good health and CMV-seronegative. The CDR3 DNA is TGTGCCAGCTCACCACCGTCAGGCGTTAAAGAGACCCAGTACTTC. It translates to CASSPPSGVKETQYF.